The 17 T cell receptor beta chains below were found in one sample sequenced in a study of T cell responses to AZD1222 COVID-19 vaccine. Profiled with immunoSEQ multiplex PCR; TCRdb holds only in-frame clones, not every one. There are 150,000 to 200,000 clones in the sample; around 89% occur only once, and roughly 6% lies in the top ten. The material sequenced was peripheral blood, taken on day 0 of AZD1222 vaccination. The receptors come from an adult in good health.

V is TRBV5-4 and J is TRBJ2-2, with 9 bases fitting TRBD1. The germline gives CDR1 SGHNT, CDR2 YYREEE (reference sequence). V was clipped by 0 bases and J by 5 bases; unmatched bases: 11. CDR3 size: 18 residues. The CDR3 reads CASSLGAWGTGRTGELFF. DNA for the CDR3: TGTGCCAGCAGCTTGGGGGCTTGGGGGACAGGGAGAACCGGGGAGCTGTTTTTT.

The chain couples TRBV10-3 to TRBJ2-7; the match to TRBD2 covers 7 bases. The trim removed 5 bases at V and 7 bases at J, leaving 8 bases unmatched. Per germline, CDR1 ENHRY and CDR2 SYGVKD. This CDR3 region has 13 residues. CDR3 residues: CAISSLGEGEQYF. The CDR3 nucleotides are TGTGCCATCAGTTCCCTCGGGGAGGGTGAGCAGTACTTC.

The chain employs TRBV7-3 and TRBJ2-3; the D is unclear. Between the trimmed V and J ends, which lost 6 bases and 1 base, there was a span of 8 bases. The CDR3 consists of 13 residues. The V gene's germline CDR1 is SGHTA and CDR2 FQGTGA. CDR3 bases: TGTGCCAGCAGTTGGGCAGGCACAGATACGCAGTATTTT. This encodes CASSWAGTDTQYF.

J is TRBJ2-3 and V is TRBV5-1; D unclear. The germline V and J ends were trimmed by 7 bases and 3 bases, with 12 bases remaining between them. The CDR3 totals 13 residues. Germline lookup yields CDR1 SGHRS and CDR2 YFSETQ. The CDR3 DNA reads TGCGCCAGCTCCACCAGTACTACAGATACGCAGTATTTT. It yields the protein CASSTSTTDTQYF.

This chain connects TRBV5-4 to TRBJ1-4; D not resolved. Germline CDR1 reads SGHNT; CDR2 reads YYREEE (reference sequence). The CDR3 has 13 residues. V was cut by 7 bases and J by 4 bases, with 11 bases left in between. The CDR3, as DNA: TGTGCCAGCGGAAGCCACGGTAATGAAAAACTGTTTTTT. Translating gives CASGSHGNEKLFF.

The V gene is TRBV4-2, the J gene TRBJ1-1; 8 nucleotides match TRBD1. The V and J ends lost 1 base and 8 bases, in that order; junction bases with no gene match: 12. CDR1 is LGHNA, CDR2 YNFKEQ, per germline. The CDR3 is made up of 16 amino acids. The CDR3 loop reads CASSQAGGGWTGEAFF. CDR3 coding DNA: TGTGCCAGCAGCCAAGCAGGGGGTGGGTGGACAGGGGAAGCTTTCTTT.

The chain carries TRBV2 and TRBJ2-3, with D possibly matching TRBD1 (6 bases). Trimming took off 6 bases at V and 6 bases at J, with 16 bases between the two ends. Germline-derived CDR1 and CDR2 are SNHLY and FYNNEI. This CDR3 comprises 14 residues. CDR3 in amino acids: CASSAGAGADTQYF. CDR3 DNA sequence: TGTGCCAGCAGCGCAGGGGCTGGGGCGGATACGCAGTATTTT. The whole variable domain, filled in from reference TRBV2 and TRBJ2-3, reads EPEVTQTPSHQVTQMGQEVILRCVPISNHLYFYWYRQILGQKVEFLVSFYNNEISEKSEIFDDQFSVERPDGSNFTLKIRSTKLEDSAMYFCASSAGAGADTQYFGPGTRLTVL.

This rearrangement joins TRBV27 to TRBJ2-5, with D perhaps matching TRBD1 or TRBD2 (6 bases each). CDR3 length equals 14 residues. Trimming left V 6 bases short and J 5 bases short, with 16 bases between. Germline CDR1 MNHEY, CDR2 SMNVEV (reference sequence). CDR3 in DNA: TGTGCCAGCAGCCCCTGGGGGGCCGGGGAGACCCAGTACTTC. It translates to CASSPWGAGETQYF.

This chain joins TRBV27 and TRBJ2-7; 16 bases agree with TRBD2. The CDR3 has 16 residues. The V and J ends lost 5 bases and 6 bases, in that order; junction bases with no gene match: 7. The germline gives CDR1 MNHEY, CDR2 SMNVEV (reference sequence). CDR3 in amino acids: CASSGLGTSGRAEQYF. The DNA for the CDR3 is TGTGCCAGCAGTGGGCTCGGGACTAGCGGGAGGGCCGAGCAGTACTTC.

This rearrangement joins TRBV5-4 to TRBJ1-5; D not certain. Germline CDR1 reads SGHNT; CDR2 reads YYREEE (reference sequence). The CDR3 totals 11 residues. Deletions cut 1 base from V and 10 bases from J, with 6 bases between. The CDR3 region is CASSLWTPQHF. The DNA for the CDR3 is TGTGCCAGCAGCTTGTGGACTCCCCAGCATTTT.

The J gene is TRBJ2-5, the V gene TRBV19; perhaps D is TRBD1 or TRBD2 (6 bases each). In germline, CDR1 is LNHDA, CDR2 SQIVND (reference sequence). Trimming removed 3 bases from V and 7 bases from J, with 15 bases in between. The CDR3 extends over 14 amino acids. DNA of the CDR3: TGTGCCAGTAGTATGTTGTCAGGGGAGGCGACCCAGTACTTC. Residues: CASSMLSGEATQYF.

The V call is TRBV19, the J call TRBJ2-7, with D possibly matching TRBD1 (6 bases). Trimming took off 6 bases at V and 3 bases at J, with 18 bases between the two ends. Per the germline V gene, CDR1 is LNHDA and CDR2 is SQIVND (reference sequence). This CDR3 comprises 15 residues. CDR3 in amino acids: CASSLYRVPSYEQYF. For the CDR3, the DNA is TGTGCCAGTAGCCTCTACAGGGTTCCCAGCTACGAGCAGTACTTC.

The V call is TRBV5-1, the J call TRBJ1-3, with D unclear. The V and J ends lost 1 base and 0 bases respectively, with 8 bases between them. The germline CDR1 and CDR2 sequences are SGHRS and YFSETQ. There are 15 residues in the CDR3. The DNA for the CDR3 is TGCGCCAGCAGCTTGAGGCCAGCCTCTGGAAACACCATATATTTT. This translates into CASSLRPASGNTIYF.

The CDR3, as DNA: TGCGCCAGCACCACGACAGGGGGCCACTATGGCTACACCTTC. Protein sequence: CASTTTGGHYGYTF. The chain couples TRBV5-1 to TRBJ1-2; TRBD1 aligns across 10 bases. The CDR3 has 14 amino acids. Germline assignment: CDR1 SGHRS and CDR2 YFSETQ. After removal of 6 bases from V and 3 bases from J, the junction contained 5 bases not matched to a gene.

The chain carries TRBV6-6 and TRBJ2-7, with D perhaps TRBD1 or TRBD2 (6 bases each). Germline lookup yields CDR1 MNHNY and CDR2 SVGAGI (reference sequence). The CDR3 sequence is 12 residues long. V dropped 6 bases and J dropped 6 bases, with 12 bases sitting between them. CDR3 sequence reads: CASSHGGGEQYF. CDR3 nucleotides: TGTGCCAGCAGCCACGGAGGGGGCGAGCAGTACTTC.

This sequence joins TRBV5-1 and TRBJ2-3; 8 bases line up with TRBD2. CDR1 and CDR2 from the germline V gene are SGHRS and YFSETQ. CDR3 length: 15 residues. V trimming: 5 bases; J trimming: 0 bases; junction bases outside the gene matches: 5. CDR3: CASSISGGSTDTQYF. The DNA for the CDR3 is TGCGCCAGCAGTATCAGCGGGGGTAGCACAGATACGCAGTATTTT.

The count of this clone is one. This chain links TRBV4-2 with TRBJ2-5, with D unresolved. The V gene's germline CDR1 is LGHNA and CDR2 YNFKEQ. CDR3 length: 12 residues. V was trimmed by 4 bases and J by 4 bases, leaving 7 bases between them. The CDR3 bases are TGTGCCAGCAGCCCGCCGGGAGAGACCCAGTACTTC. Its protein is CASSPPGETQYF.